These 9 T cell receptor beta chains share one sample of origin, sequenced in a study of blood T cell repertoires in COVID-19. Profiled with immunoSEQ multiplex PCR; TCRdb holds only in-frame clones, not every one. The sample carries about 190,000 clones, around 90% recorded once. Sequencing input: peripheral blood. The receptors were sampled from a man in his fifties or sixties with acute or convalescent COVID-19.

The rearrangement joins TRBV11-3 to TRBJ2-3, with TRBD2 matching 13 bases. This CDR3 contains 17 residues. J gave up 2 bases and V 4 bases, and 6 bases lay outside the gene matches. CDR1 is SGHNT and CDR2 is YENEEA in the germline V gene. The CDR3 nucleotides are TGTGCCAGCAGCTCGACTAGCGGGGGGCTTCTCACAGATACGCAGTATTTT. As protein: CASSSTSGGLLTDTQYF.

This chain joins TRBV27 and TRBJ2-3; 7 nucleotides agree with TRBD2. CDR3 length: 16 amino acids. J gave up 0 bases and V 5 bases, and 8 bases lay outside the gene matches. CDR1 MNHEY and CDR2 SMNVEV come from the germline V gene (reference sequence). This CDR3 is CASSNVSGMSTDTQYF. The CDR3 DNA sequence: TGTGCCAGCAGTAACGTAAGCGGGATGAGCACAGATACGCAGTATTTT.

The genes are TRBV3-1 (or the pseudogene TRBV3-2) and TRBJ2-7; a weak D match, TRBD2 (6 bases). The CDR3 loop spans 14 amino acids. Germline CDR1 is LGHDT and CDR2 is YNNKEL (reference sequence). Trimming pared 3 bases from V and 7 bases from J, leaving 16 bases between. CDR3 sequence (DNA): TGTGCCAGCAGCCATTACGGGGGAGAAGAGGAGCAGTACGTC. As protein: CASSHYGGEEEQYV.

The V gene is TRBV3-1 (or the pseudogene TRBV3-2), the J gene TRBJ2-1, with D maybe TRBD1 (6 bases). This CDR3 contains 15 residues. Trimming cost V 4 bases and J 9 bases, with 19 bases left between them. Germline V gene sequence: CDR1 LGHDT, CDR2 YNNKEL (reference sequence). For the CDR3, the DNA is TGTGCCAGCAGCCCCCAGGGGAGTGGGGCGAGTGAGCAGTTCTTC. It specifies CASSPQGSGASEQFF.

This chain uses TRBV6-6 with TRBJ2-1; 7 bases are a match to TRBD1. V lost 2 bases to trimming and J lost 1 base; unmatched junction nucleotides: 5. Germline V gene lookup returns CDR1 MNHNY and CDR2 SVGAGI (reference sequence). The CDR3 is made up of 16 amino acids. The CDR3, as DNA: TGTGCCAGCAGTTACGAGACAGGGATTTCCTACAATGAGCAGTTCTTC. Residues: CASSYETGISYNEQFF.

The chain joins TRBV7-2 to TRBJ1-1; D perhaps matches TRBD1 (5 bases). Trimming left V 3 bases short and J 0 bases short, with 8 bases between. CDR1 is SGHTA, CDR2 FQGNSA, per germline. The CDR3 totals 14 residues. The CDR3 DNA is TGTGCCAGCAGCTTTCAGGGCCTGAACACTGAAGCTTTCTTT. Amino acid sequence: CASSFQGLNTEAFF.

The rearrangement links TRBV5-1 to TRBJ1-3, with D perhaps TRBD1 (6 bases). CDR1 is SGHRS, CDR2 YFSETQ, per germline. Between the trimmed V and J ends, which lost 2 bases and 3 bases, there was a span of 21 bases. The CDR3 is made up of 18 amino acids. CDR3 sequence (DNA): TGCGCCAGCAGCTTAGGGACAAGTGTAGCCTCTTTTGGAAACACCATATATTTT. Protein product: CASSLGTSVASFGNTIYF.

This chain uses TRBV9 with TRBJ2-1; 7 positions agree with TRBD2. V shed 3 bases, J shed 4 bases, and the junction held 7 bases outside the gene matches. Per the germline V gene, CDR1 is SGDLS and CDR2 is YYNGEE. This CDR3 is 15 amino acids long. The CDR3 DNA reads TGTGCCAGCAGCGGTGGCGGGGGAACATACAATGAGCAGTTCTTC. It encodes CASSGGGGTYNEQFF.

The chain joins TRBV13 to TRBJ1-1; TRBD1 might be the D (6 bases). The V end was cut by 6 bases, the J end by 1 base, with 15 bases between. Germline CDR1 reads PRHDT; CDR2 reads FYEKMQ (reference sequence). This CDR3 contains 15 residues. DNA for the CDR3: TGTGCCAGCAGTCCGACCCCCAGGGGGAACACTGAAGCTTTCTTT. Protein sequence: CASSPTPRGNTEAFF.